Each of the 18 T cell receptor beta chains below was sequenced from the same sample in a study of blood T cell repertoires in COVID-19. Clones were read by immunoSEQ multiplex PCR, and TCRdb kept only the in-frame ones, dropping some. This sample has around 24,000 clones, with around 90% found just once. The sample taken for sequencing was peripheral blood. These receptor sequences come from a man aged 70-80 years with acute or convalescent COVID-19.

Only a few counts were recorded for this clone. V and J are TRBV24-1 and TRBJ2-5; D unresolved. CDR1 is KGHDR, CDR2 SFDVKD, per germline. CDR3 length: 13 residues. The V gene lost 4 bases and the J gene lost 0 bases, with 5 bases spanning the gap. CDR3 sequence (DNA): TGTGCCACCAGTGAAGCAAACCAAGAGACCCAGTACTTC. It is translated as CATSEANQETQYF.

The chain joins TRBV29-1 to TRBJ2-7, with a tentative D call TRBD1 (6 bases). There are 13 residues in the CDR3. V was shortened by 8 bases and J by 2 bases, with 16 bases between the two germline ends. CDR1 SQVTM and CDR2 ANQGSEA come from the germline V gene. CDR3 DNA sequence: TGCAGCCCTAAGAGGACAGTACCCTACGAGCAGTACTTC. Its protein is CSPKRTVPYEQYF.

The CDR3 sequence is CSVVFPGDYGYTF. In DNA form, the CDR3 reads TGCAGCGTTGTGTTTCCAGGTGACTATGGCTACACCTTC. This chain links TRBV29-1 with TRBJ1-2; D remains unclear. The CDR3 is 13 amino acids. Germline V lookup: CDR1 SQVTM, CDR2 ANQGSEA. V dropped 4 bases and J dropped 3 bases, with 12 bases sitting between them.

The chain uses TRBV6-5 and TRBJ2-7, with 8 bases identical to TRBD2. V trimming: 6 bases; J trimming: 3 bases; junction bases outside the gene matches: 4. The CDR3 is 13 amino acids. Germline CDR1 is MNHEY and CDR2 is SVGAGI. The CDR3 coding sequence is TGTGCCAGCAGAACTAGCGGAAACTACGAGCAGTACTTC. Translating it yields CASRTSGNYEQYF.

V and J are TRBV18 and TRBJ1-5; 9 bases align to TRBD1. Trimming at V came to 4 bases and at J to 5 bases, leaving 3 bases not matched to a gene. CDR3 length: 14 residues. CDR1 KGHSH and CDR2 LQKENI come from the germline V gene. CDR3 nucleotide sequence: TGTGCCAGCTCACGGGACAGGGCGGATCAGCCCCAGCATTTT. Residues: CASSRDRADQPQHF.

The gene calls are TRBV28 and TRBJ1-3; D unclear. The CDR3 is 17 residues long. Trimming removed 7 bases from V and 0 bases from J, with 19 bases in between. In germline, CDR1 is MDHEN, CDR2 SYDVKM. The CDR3 reads CASTPPESVGSGNTIYF. CDR3 coding DNA: TGTGCCAGCACCCCGCCCGAGTCCGTTGGCTCTGGAAACACCATATATTTT.

The gene calls are TRBV7-6 and TRBJ1-1; D is unclear. The CDR3 is 15 amino acids. V was pared by 1 base and J by 0 bases, with 9 bases between. CDR1 and CDR2 (germline): SGHVS, FNYEAQ. The CDR3 loop reads CASSLVSELNTEAFF. In DNA form, the CDR3 reads TGTGCCAGCAGCTTAGTATCAGAATTGAACACTGAAGCTTTCTTT.

CDR3 amino acids: CASSSGQGGEQYF. CDR3 DNA: TGTGCCAGCAGCTCAGGACAGGGCGGCGAGCAGTACTTC. This chain connects TRBV28 to TRBJ2-7; 8 nucleotides agree with TRBD1. The V gene end was trimmed by 6 bases and the J gene end by 6 bases; junction bases not matched to a gene: 7. CDR3 size: 13 residues. Looked up from germline, CDR1 is MDHEN and CDR2 is SYDVKM.

This chain joins TRBV27 and TRBJ2-1; 12 bases are a match to TRBD2. CDR1 MNHEY and CDR2 SMNVEV come from the germline V gene (reference sequence). Losses at the gene ends were 6 bases for V and 9 bases for J; bases not matched to a gene: 12. The CDR3 contains 16 residues. The CDR3 loop is CASRHLTSGRGGEQFF. CDR3 DNA sequence: TGTGCCAGCAGACATTTGACTAGCGGGAGAGGAGGTGAGCAGTTCTTC.

This clone was recorded only once. This chain connects TRBV9 to TRBJ1-3; weak D call: TRBD1 (5 bases). V was clipped by 3 bases and J by 1 base, with 5 bases between them. CDR1 is SGDLS and CDR2 is YYNGEE in the germline V gene. There are 13 residues in the CDR3. CDR3 in amino acids: CASSGTSGNTIYF. The CDR3 region has the DNA TGTGCCAGCAGCGGGACATCTGGAAACACCATATATTTT.

The V call is TRBV11-2, the J call TRBJ2-1; tentatively, D is TRBD2 (7 bases). Trimming left V 4 bases short and J 2 bases short, with 18 bases between. The CDR3 totals 17 residues. Germline V gene sequence: CDR1 SGHAT, CDR2 FQNNGV. The CDR3 DNA is TGTGCCAGCAGCTCCTCCCCACGGGGGGCGGCCTACAATGAGCAGTTCTTC. Protein: CASSSSPRGAAYNEQFF. Based on the CDR3 plus reference TRBV11-2 and TRBJ2-1, the full variable domain is EAGVAQSPRYKIIEKRQSVAFWCNPISGHATLYWYQQILGQGPKLLIQFQNNGVVDDSQLPKDRFSAERLKGVDSTLKIQPAKLEDSAVYLCASSSSPRGAAYNEQFFGPGTRLTVL.

The V call is TRBV11-1, the J call TRBJ2-2, with a possible D match to TRBD1 (6 bases). Trimming shortened V by 5 bases and J by 1 base, and 14 bases separated the two germline ends. Germline V gene lookup returns CDR1 SGHAT and CDR2 FQDESV (reference sequence). CDR3 length: 16 amino acids. CDR3 nucleotide sequence: TGTGCCAGCAGCCCACCAGGGGCCCTGAACACCGGGGAGCTGTTTTTT. Residues: CASSPPGALNTGELFF. The entire variable domain, with the rest obtained from reference TRBV11-1 and TRBJ2-2, is as follows: EAEVAQSPRYKITEKSQAVAFWCDPISGHATLYWYRQILGQGPELLVQFQDESVVDDSQLPKDRFSAERLKGVDSTLKIQPAELGDSAMYLCASSPPGALNTGELFFGEGSRLTVL.

The rearrangement links TRBV2 to TRBJ2-2, with D maybe TRBD1 (6 bases). Germline CDR1 reads SNHLY; CDR2 reads FYNNEI. The CDR3 consists of 15 residues. Trimming removed 5 bases from V and 5 bases from J, with 15 bases in between. The CDR3 loop reads CASSIQGIGTGELFF. The CDR3 nucleotides read TGTGCCAGCAGTATACAGGGAATAGGAACCGGGGAGCTGTTTTTT.

This chain links TRBV2 with TRBJ2-2; 11 bases map to TRBD2. V shed 4 bases and J 7 bases; nucleotides not matched to a gene: 8. Germline V gene sequence: CDR1 SNHLY, CDR2 FYNNEI. This CDR3 contains 16 residues. CDR3 DNA sequence: TGTGCCAGCAGTGTAGGGCTAGCGGGAGGTAGCGGGGAGCTGTTTTTT. It codes for CASSVGLAGGSGELFF.

The chain has TRBV3-1 (or the pseudogene TRBV3-2) and TRBJ1-1; no definite D call. The CDR3 is 14 amino acids. V was cut by 1 base and J by 5 bases, with 11 bases left in between. Germline assignment: CDR1 LGHDT and CDR2 YNNKEL (reference sequence). The CDR3: CASSQASRETEAFF. The CDR3 DNA follows: TGTGCCAGCAGCCAAGCATCTCGGGAGACTGAAGCTTTCTTT.

V and J are TRBV7-2 and TRBJ1-5; D is perhaps TRBD1 (6 bases). V was pared by 2 bases and J by 7 bases, with 9 bases between. Germline V gene sequence: CDR1 SGHTA, CDR2 FQGNSA. This CDR3 is 13 amino acids long. CDR3 sequence reads: CASSLLGGQPQHF. CDR3 sequence (DNA): TGTGCCAGCAGCTTACTTGGGGGCCAGCCCCAGCATTTT.

The chain uses TRBV19 and TRBJ1-1; TRBD1 might be the D (5 bases). The V gene lost 4 bases and the J gene lost 4 bases, with 10 bases spanning the gap. Germline loops: CDR1 LNHDA, CDR2 SQIVND (reference sequence). The CDR3 runs to 13 residues. CDR3 coding DNA: TGTGCCAGTAGTACCTCAGGGTTCACTGAAGCTTTCTTT. The encoded protein is CASSTSGFTEAFF.

This clone was recorded a few times. The genes are TRBV27 and TRBJ1-2, with TRBD1 matching 10 bases. The CDR3 extends over 18 amino acids. Germline V CDR1 and CDR2: MNHEY, SMNVEV (reference sequence). The trim removed 6 bases at V and 1 base at J, leaving 14 bases unmatched. The CDR3 nucleotides are TGTGCCAGCAGGCCGGGACAGGGGAAAACAGGATTTAACTATGGCTACACCTTC. It yields the protein CASRPGQGKTGFNYGYTF.